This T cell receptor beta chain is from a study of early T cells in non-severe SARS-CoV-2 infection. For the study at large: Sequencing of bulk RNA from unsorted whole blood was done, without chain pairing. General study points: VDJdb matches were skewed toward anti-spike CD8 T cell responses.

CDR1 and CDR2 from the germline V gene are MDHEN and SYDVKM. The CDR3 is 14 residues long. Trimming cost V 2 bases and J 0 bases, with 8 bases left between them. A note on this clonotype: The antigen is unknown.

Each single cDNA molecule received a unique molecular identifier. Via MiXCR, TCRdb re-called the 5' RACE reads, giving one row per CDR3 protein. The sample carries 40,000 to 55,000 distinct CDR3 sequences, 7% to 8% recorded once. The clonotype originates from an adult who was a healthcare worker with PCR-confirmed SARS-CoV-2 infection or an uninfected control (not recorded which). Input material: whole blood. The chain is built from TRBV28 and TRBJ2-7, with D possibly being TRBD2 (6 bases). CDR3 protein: CASSLQGLSYEQYF. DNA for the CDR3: TGTGCCAGCAGTTTACAGGGACTCTCCTACGAGCAGTACTTC.